This TCR beta chain was observed in a study of blood T cell repertoires in COVID-19. This CDR3 spans 16 amino acids. Germline lookup yields CDR1 SGHTA and CDR2 FQGNSA. Unmatched junction bases numbered 5, after V lost 4 bases and J lost 0 bases. This table comes from immunoSEQ multiplex PCR, and its TCRdb copy is limited to in-frame clones, with some not included. The table includes approximately 300,000 clones, over 75% detected once. V and J are TRBV7-2 and TRBJ2-4, with 8 bases identical to TRBD1. The sample was peripheral blood. The source of this sequence is a woman younger than 45 with COVID-19, enrolled during active disease. The CDR3 DNA is TGTGCCAGCAGCTCCAGACAGGGGCTAGCCAAAAACATTCAGTACTTC. Encoded protein: CASSSRQGLAKNIQYF.